The clone carrying this T cell receptor (beta chain) was found many times. Its antigen remains unidentified. These data belong to a study of blood T cells in healthy people across ages. Study findings and constraints: Fewer expanded clones and more diversity marked long-lived versus aged donors.

PCR was performed a second time for about 6 to 12 cycles using a sample-barcoded 5' primer and a J-beta primer mix. TCRdb fed the 5' RACE reads into MiXCR, producing one record per CDR3 protein. The sample has 550,000 to 750,000 distinct CDR3 sequences; 20% to 25% are singletons. The amount of total RNA extracted per sample was at least 5.5 micrograms. The clonotype originates from a man aged 70-80 years in good health. The material sequenced was blood.

CDR3 amino acids: CASRAGITNEKLFF. The CDR3 DNA is TGTGCCAGCAGAGCGGGTATCACGAATGAAAAACTGTTTTTT. The rearrangement links TRBV27 to TRBJ1-4; D gene ambiguous. CDR3 length equals 14 residues. CDR1 is MNHEY and CDR2 is SMNVEV in the germline V gene (reference sequence). The ends were cut back, 6 bases at V and 5 bases at J, with 13 bases in the middle.